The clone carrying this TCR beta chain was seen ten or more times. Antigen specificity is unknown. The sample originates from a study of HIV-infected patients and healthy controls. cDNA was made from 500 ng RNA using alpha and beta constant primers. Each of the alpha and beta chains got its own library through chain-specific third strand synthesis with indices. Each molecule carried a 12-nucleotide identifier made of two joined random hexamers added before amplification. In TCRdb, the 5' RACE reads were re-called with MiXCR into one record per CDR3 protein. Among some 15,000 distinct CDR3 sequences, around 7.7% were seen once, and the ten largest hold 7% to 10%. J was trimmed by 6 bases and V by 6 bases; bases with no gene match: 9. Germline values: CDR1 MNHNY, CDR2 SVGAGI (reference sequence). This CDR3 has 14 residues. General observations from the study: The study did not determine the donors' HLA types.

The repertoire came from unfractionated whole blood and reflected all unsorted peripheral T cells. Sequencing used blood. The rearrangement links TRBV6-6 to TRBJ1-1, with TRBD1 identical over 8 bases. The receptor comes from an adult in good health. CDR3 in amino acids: CASRAEDRVPEAFF. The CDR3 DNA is TGTGCCAGCAGAGCCGAGGACAGGGTACCTGAAGCTTTCTTT.